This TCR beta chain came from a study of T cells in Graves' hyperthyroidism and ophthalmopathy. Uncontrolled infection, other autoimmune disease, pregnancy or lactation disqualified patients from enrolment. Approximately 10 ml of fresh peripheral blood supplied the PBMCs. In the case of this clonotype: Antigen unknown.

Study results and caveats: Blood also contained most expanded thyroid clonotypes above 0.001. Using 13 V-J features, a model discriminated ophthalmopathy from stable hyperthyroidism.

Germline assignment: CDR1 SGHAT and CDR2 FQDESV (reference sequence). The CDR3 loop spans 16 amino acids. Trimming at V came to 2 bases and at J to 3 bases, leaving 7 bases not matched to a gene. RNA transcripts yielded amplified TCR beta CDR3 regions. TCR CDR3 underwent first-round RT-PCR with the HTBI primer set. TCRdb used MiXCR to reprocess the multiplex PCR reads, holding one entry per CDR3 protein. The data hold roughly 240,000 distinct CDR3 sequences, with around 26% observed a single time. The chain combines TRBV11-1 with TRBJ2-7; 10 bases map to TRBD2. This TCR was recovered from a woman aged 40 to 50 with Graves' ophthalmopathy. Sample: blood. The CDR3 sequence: CASSLFAAGGLYEQYF. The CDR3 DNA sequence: TGTGCCAGCAGCTTATTTGCAGCGGGAGGGCTCTACGAGCAGTACTTC.